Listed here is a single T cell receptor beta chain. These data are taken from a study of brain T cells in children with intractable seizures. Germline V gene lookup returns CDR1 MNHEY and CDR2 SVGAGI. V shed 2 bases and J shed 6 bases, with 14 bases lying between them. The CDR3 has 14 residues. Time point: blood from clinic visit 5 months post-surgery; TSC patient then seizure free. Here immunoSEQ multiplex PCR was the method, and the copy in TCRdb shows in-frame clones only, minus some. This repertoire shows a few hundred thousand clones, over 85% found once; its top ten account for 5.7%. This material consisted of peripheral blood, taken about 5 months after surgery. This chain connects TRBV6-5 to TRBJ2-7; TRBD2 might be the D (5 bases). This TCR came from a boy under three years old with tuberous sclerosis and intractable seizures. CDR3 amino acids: CASSYVGTAGEQYF. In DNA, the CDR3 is TGTGCCAGCAGTTACGTGGGTACCGCGGGCGAGCAGTACTTC.